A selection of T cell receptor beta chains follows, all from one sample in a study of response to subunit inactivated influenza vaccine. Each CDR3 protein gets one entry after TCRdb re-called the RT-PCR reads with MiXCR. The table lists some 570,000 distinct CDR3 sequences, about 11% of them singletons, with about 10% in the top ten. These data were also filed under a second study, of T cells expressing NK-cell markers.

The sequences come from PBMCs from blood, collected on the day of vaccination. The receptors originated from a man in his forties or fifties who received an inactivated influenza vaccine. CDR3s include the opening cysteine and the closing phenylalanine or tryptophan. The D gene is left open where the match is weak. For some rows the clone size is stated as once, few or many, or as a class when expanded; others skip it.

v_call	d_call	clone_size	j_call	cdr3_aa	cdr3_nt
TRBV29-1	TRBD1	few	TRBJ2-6	CSVLTGGHGSGANVLTF	TGCAGCGTCCTGACAGGGGGCCATGGCTCTGGGGCCAACGTCCTGACTTTC
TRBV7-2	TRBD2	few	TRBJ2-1	CASSTGLATYHYNEQFF	TGTGCCAGCAGCACGGGACTAGCCACTTACCATTACAATGAGCAGTTCTTC
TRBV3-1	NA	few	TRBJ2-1	CASSSTGGVEQFF	TGTGCCAGCAGTTCGACCGGAGGCGTTGAGCAGTTCTTC
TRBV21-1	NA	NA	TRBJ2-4	CASSKALIIWARDIQYF	TGTGCCAGCAGCAAAGCTTTAATCATCTGGGCGAGGGACATTCAGTACTTC
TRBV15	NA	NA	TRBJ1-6	CATSRAGSYNSPLHF	TGTGCCACCAGCAGAGCGGGATCCTATAATTCACCCCTCCACTTT
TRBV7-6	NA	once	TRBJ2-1	CASEAGDNEQFF	TGTGCCAGCGAAGCAGGGGACAATGAGCAGTTCTTC
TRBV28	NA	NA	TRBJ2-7	CASSFPLRYEQYF	TGTGCCAGCAGTTTCCCCCTTCGGTACGAGCAGTACTTC
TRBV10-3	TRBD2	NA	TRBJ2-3	CAISLSGGRTDTQYF	TGTGCCATCAGTTTGAGCGGGGGGCGAACAGATACGCAGTATTTT
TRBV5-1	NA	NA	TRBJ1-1	CASSREGTLNTEAFF	TGCGCCAGCAGCCGGGAGGGGACTTTGAACACTGAAGCTTTCTTT
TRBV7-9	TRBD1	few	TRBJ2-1	CASSSLDRGFFDEQFF	TGTGCCAGCAGCTCCCTGGACAGGGGGTTTTTCGATGAGCAGTTCTTC
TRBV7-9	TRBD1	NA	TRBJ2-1	CASSLGQGYVEQFF	TGTGCCAGCAGCTTAGGACAGGGGTACGTTGAGCAGTTCTTC
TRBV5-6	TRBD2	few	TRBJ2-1	CASSKGLAASYNEQFF	TGTGCCAGCAGCAAGGGACTAGCGGCCTCCTACAATGAGCAGTTCTTC
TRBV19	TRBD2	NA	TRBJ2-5	CASSDTLAAQETQYF	TGTGCCAGTAGTGACACACTAGCGGCTCAAGAGACCCAGTACTTC
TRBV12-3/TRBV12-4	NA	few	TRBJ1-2	CASSLRGVGGYTF	TGTGCCAGCAGTTTGCGGGGAGTTGGGGGCTACACCTTC
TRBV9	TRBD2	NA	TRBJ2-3	CASSPTVGTSTGTQYF	TGTGCCAGCAGTCCTACGGTAGGGACTAGCACAGGTACGCAGTATTTT
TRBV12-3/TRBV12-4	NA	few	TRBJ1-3	CASSRRLSSGNTIYF	TGTGCCAGCAGTCGTAGGCTGAGCTCTGGAAACACCATATATTTT
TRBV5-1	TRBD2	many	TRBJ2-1	CACREGRNEQFF	TGCGCCTGTCGGGAGGGCCGTAATGAGCAGTTCTTC
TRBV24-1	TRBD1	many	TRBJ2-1	CATSARDRVYNEQFF	TGTGCCACCAGCGCTCGGGACAGGGTTTACAATGAGCAGTTCTTC
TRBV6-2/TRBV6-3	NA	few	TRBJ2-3	CASSYRGRQTDTQYF	TGTGCCAGCAGTTACCGGGGGAGGCAAACAGATACGCAGTATTTT
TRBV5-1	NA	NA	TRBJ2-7	CASSFVNRDHEQYF	TGCGCCAGCAGCTTCGTGAACAGGGACCACGAGCAGTACTTC
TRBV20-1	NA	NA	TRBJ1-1	CSAPLDRSNTEAFF	TGCAGTGCCCCACTTGACAGATCGAACACTGAAGCTTTCTTT
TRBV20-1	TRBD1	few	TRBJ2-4	CSARAGQGTNIQYF	TGCAGTGCTAGAGCAGGACAGGGGACCAACATTCAGTACTTC
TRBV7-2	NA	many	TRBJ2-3	CASSLAYTDTQYF	TGTGCCAGCAGTTTAGCCTACACAGATACGCAGTATTTT
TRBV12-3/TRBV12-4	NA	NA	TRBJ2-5	CASTLGQHYQETQYF	TGTGCCAGCACCCTAGGACAGCATTACCAAGAGACCCAGTACTTC
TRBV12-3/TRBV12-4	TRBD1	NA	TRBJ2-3	CASSLPPGQGDTQYF	TGTGCCAGCAGCCTCCCCCCGGGACAGGGAGATACGCAGTATTTT
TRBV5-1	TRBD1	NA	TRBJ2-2	CASSLFFAGGATGELFF	TGCGCCAGCAGCTTGTTTTTCGCAGGGGGAGCTACCGGGGAGCTGTTTTTT
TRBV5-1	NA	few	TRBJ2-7	CASRGANYEQYF	TGCGCCAGCCGGGGCGCGAACTACGAGCAGTACTTC
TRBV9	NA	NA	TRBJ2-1	CASSVASVSNEQFF	TGTGCCAGCAGCGTAGCGTCAGTCTCCAATGAGCAGTTCTTC
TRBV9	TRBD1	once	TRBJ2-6	CASSAVYGGQGGAGANVLTF	TGTGCCAGCAGCGCGGTCTATGGGGGACAGGGTGGCGCTGGGGCCAACGTCCTGACTTTC
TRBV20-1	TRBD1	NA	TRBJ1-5	CSAGTGGSSNQPQHF	TGCAGTGCCGGGACAGGGGGTTCTAGCAATCAGCCCCAGCATTTT
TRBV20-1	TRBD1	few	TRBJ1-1	CSAGTGQTEAFF	TGCAGTGCTGGGACAGGGCAGACTGAAGCTTTCTTT
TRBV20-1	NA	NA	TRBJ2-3	CSARLPLLTGRTDTQYF	TGCAGTGCTAGGCTGCCATTGTTGACGGGGCGCACAGATACGCAGTATTTT
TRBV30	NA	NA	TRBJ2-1	CAWSVSTSLVSQFF	TGTGCCTGGAGTGTCTCTACTTCCTTGGTATCGCAGTTCTTC
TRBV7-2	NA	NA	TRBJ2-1	CASSAHNEQFF	TGTGCCAGCAGCGCCCACAATGAGCAGTTCTTC
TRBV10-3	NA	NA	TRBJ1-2	CAISEVETFGYGYTF	TGTGCCATCAGTGAGGTGGAAACCTTTGGCTATGGCTACACCTTC
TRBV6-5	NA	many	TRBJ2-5	CASSYSRDQETQYF	TGTGCCAGCAGTTACTCCCGGGACCAAGAGACCCAGTACTTC
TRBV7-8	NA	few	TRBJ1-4	CASSLGAGGVKEKLFF	TGTGCCAGCAGCTTAGGGGCGGGGGGGGTAAAGGAAAAACTGTTTTTT
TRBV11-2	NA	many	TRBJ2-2	CASSSGPNTGELFF	TGTGCCAGCAGCTCGGGACCGAACACCGGGGAGCTGTTTTTT
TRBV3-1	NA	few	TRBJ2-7	CASSTTNEQYF	TGTGCCAGCAGTACCACGAACGAGCAGTACTTC
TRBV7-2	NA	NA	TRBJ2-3	CASRLLSDTQYF	TGTGCCAGCCGCCTCCTCTCCGATACGCAGTATTTT
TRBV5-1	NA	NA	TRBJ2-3	CASSLASQLFTDTQYF	TGCGCCAGCAGCTTGGCCTCACAATTATTCACAGATACGCAGTATTTT
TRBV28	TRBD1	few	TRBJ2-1	CASSPTADRGGLHEQFF	TGTGCCAGCAGTCCCACCGCGGACAGGGGGGGACTGCATGAGCAGTTCTTC
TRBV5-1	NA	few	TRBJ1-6	CASSLGQGRSSPLHF	TGCGCCAGCAGCCTCGGCCAGGGAAGGTCTTCACCCCTCCACTTT
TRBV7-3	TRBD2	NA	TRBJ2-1	CASSNEREVNEQFF	TGTGCCAGCAGCAACGAGCGGGAAGTCAATGAGCAGTTCTTC
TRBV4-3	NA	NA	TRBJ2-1	CASSPMGLTYNEQFF	TGCGCCAGCAGCCCGATGGGACTTACCTACAATGAGCAGTTCTTC
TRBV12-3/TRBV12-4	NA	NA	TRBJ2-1	CASTFWGARSTPYEQFF	TGTGCCAGCACCTTCTGGGGGGCCCGGTCGACCCCTTATGAGCAGTTCTTC